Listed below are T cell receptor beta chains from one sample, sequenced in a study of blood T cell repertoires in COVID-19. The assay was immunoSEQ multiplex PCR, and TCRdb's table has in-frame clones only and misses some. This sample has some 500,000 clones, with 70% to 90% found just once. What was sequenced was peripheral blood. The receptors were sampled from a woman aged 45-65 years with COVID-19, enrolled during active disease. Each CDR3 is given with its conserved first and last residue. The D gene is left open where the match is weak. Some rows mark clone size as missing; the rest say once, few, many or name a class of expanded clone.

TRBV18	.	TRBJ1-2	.	TGTGCCAGCTCCCCCAGCATCAGGACACCCCTCTATGGCTACACCTTC	CASSPSIRTPLYGYTF
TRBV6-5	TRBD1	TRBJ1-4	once	TGTGCCAGCTCCGACGCCGGGACAGCTAATGAAAAACTGTTTTTT	CASSDAGTANEKLFF
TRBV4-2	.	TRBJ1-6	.	TGTGCCAGCAGCCGCGAGAGCTCCTATAATTCACCCCTCCACTTT	CASSRESSYNSPLHF
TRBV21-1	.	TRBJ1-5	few	TGTGCCAGCGGCCGGGACAGGGATCAGCCCCAGCATTTT	CASGRDRDQPQHF
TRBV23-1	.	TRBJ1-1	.	TGCCTTTACCGGAGGTCCGTGGCTGAAGCTTTCTTT	CLYRRSVAEAFF
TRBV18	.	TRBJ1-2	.	TGTGCCAGCTCACCCCTGCGGGAAAGCTATGGCTACACCTTC	CASSPLRESYGYTF
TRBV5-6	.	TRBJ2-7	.	TGTGCCAGCAGCTTGGAAGGTCCGGGGAAGACGAACTACGAGCAGTACTTC	CASSLEGPGKTNYEQYF
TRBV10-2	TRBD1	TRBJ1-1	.	TGCGCCAGCAGGATAGGACAGGGGGTGTACACTGAAGCTTTCTTT	CASRIGQGVYTEAFF
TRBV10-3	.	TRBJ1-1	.	TGTGCCATCAGTGAGGGGCAGGCTGGGGCTTTCTTT	CAISEGQAGAFF
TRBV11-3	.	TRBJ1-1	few	TGTGCCAGCAGCCCCCGGGGGGCTCCCACTGAAGCTTTCTTT	CASSPRGAPTEAFF
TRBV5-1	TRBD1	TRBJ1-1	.	TGCGCCAGCAGCTGGAGGACAGGGAACACTGAAGCTTTCTTT	CASSWRTGNTEAFF
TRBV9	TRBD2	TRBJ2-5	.	TGTGCCAGCAGCGGACGGGGGGGCTATGAGACCCAGTACTTC	CASSGRGGYETQYF
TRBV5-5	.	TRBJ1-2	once	TGTGCCAGCAGCTTGACCCCAGGCAACTATGGCTACACCTTC	CASSLTPGNYGYTF
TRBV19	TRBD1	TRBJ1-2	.	TGTGCCAGTAGCGAAACCGGGACAGGGGACTATGGCTACACCTTC	CASSETGTGDYGYTF
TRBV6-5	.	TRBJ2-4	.	TGTGCCAGCAGTTTCCGACTCGACGAGGCTCAGTACTTC	CASSFRLDEAQYF
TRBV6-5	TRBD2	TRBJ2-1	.	TGTGCCAGCACTCCGGACCGGCGGGGGGATGAGCAGTTCTTC	CASTPDRRGDEQFF
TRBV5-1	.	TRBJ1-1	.	TGCGCCAGCAGCTTGGATGGCGGGATGAGCACTGAAGCTTTCTTT	CASSLDGGMSTEAFF
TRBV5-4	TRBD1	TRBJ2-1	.	TGTGCCAGCAGCTTGAGTACTGGGACAGGGCGAAACAATGAGCAGTTCTTC	CASSLSTGTGRNNEQFF
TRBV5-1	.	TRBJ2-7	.	TGCGCCAGCAGCTGTGTAACAGGGTCCGCCTCCGGCGAGCAGTACTTC	CASSCVTGSASGEQYF
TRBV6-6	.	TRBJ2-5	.	TGTGCCATCGCTAGGGGGACCCAAGAGACCCAGTACTTC	CAIARGTQETQYF
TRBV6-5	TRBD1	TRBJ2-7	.	TGTGCCAGCACCCTAGCACAGGGGGCCTACGAGCAGTACTTC	CASTLAQGAYEQYF
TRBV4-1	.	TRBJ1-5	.	TGCGCCAGCAGCCAAGATGGCACCCAGCATTTT	CASSQDGTQHF
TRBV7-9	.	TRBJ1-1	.	TGTGCCAGCAGCTTTCAGGGGTTGTCTGAAGCTTTCTTT	CASSFQGLSEAFF
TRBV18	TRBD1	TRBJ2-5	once	TGTGCCAGCTCACCATCAACAGGGGTAGAGACCCAGTACTTC	CASSPSTGVETQYF
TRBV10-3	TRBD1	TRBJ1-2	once	TGTGCCATCAGTAGGACAGGGGGCGCAGGCTATGGCTACACCTTC	CAISRTGGAGYGYTF
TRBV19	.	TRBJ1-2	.	TGTGCCAGTAGTATAGATCGGGAGGACTATGGCTACACCTTC	CASSIDREDYGYTF
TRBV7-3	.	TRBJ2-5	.	TGTGCCAGCAGCCCTCAAGGTGGGGGGGAGACCCAGTACTTC	CASSPQGGGETQYF
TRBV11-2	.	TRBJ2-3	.	TGTGCCAGCAGCCCCCGTCGGTCCCCAGATACGCAGTATTTT	CASSPRRSPDTQYF
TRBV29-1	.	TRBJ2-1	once	TGCAGCGTTGAAGAAGGGGAAGAACAGTTCTTC	CSVEEGEEQFF
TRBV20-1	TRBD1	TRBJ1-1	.	TGCAGTGCTAGTAGGGGGCGCGGGTACACTGAAGCTTTCTTT	CSASRGRGYTEAFF
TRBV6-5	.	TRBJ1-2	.	TGTGCCAGCAGTCGACAGAGCACCCTAGACTATGGCTACACCTTC	CASSRQSTLDYGYTF
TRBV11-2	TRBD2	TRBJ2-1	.	TGTGCCAGCAGCCCGGGGACTAGCGGGGCTGACAATGAGCAGTTCTTC	CASSPGTSGADNEQFF
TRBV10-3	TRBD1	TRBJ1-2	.	TGTGCCATCAGTGGTAGGACAGGAGCTAACTATGGCTACACCTTC	CAISGRTGANYGYTF
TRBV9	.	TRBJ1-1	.	TGTGCCAGCAGCGAGGGGCGGAGTACTGAAGCTTTCTTT	CASSEGRSTEAFF
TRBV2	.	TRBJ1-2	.	TGTGCCAGCAGTGAGGGGCGAAACTATGGCTACACCTTC	CASSEGRNYGYTF
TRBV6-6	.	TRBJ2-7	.	TGTGCCAGCAGTAGAAGCTCGACGGCAGGGCGCTACGAGCAGTACTTC	CASSRSSTAGRYEQYF
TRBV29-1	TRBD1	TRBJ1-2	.	TGCAGCGCTGGGACAGTCTATGGCTACACCTTC	CSAGTVYGYTF
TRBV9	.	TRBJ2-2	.	TGTGCCAGCAGCGCGGACAGCAGGGAGCTGTTTTTT	CASSADSRELFF
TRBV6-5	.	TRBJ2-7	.	TGTGCCAGCAGTTCCGACGGAGGCCATAAGCAGTACTTC	CASSSDGGHKQYF
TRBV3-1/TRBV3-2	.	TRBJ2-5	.	TGTGCCAGCAGGAACGGGATCGCGGGGGCTCAAGAGACCCAGTACTTC	CASRNGIAGAQETQYF
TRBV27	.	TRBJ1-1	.	TGTGCCAGCAGACCACACGGCGGGGGAGCTTTCTTT	CASRPHGGGAFF
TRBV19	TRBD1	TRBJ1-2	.	TGTGCCAGTACTGCAGGGGGCCGTTACTATGGCTACACCTTC	CASTAGGRYYGYTF
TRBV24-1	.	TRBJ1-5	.	TGTGCCACCAGTGATCAGGCATTTAAGCCCCAGCATTTT	CATSDQAFKPQHF
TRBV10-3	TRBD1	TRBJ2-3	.	TGTGCCATCAGTGAGTTGGGGACAGGGGTTGCAGATACGCAGTATTTT	CAISELGTGVADTQYF